This T cell receptor (beta chain) is drawn from a study of OX40 agonist ivuxolimab in advanced cancers. This clone was observed once. The antigen remains undetermined. The data were produced by immunoSEQ multiplex PCR, yet TCRdb's version contains in-frame clones alone and is incomplete. The sample includes 78,000 or so clones, around 91% of them seen just once. The CDR3 spans 14 residues. Germline CDR1 and CDR2: MDHEN and SYDVKM. Trimming took off 2 bases at V and 5 bases at J, with 9 bases between the two ends. Study-wide points: Some of the nonresponding patients also showed low levels of normalized T-cell clonal expansion.

The chain employs TRBV28 and TRBJ2-2; D may be TRBD2 (6 bases). This TCR derives from an adult with an advanced solid tumor such as melanoma, head and neck, liver or kidney cancer. This sample comprised CD4+ or CD8+ T cells sorted from blood, obtained in a trial of the OX40 agonist ivuxolimab. The CDR3 loop reads CASSLGGGTGELFF. For the CDR3, the DNA is TGTGCCAGCAGTTTAGGGGGAGGTACCGGGGAGCTGTTTTTT.